At least ten counts were recorded for the clone carrying this T cell receptor beta chain. Its target is not known. The data are from a study of CD8+CD57+ T cells in acquired aplastic anemia. Whole-study context: 3.2 ug was the average amount of DNA from sorted CD4+ and CD8+ cells. Healthy-donor CD4+ cells averaged about 9.8 million reads.

CDR1 MNHEY and CDR2 SVGAGI come from the germline V gene. J was trimmed by 8 bases and V by 10 bases; bases with no gene match: 5. The CDR3 consists of 12 residues. Both TCR beta VDJ combination and CDR3 sequence profiling were carried out. Genomic DNA was the template for this profiling. TCRdb used MiXCR to reprocess the reads, holding one entry per CDR3 protein. The sample includes about 110,000 distinct CDR3 sequences, 51% of them seen just once. Regarding the study as a whole: Patients and healthy controls showed no significant CD8+ Simpson's diversity difference. Patients and controls shared nearly 30 CD8+ CDR3 sequences, highly expressed in patients.

Source material: sorted CD4+, CD8+, or CD8+CD57+ T cells (not recorded which) from PBMCs. The gene calls are TRBV6-5 and TRBJ1-6; 7 bases line up with TRBD1. This clonotype was obtained from a human donor in good health, serving as a control. The CDR3 is CATQGLDSPLHF. CDR3 DNA: TGTGCCACACAGGGGTTAGATTCACCCCTCCACTTT.